A selection of T cell receptor beta chains follows, all from one sample in a study of cytomegalovirus exposure and HLA in healthy donors. TCRdb's copy holds only in-frame clones and misses some; the assay was immunoSEQ multiplex PCR. Among 100,000 or so clones, roughly three quarters were seen once, and the ten largest hold roughly 3%. The sample consisted of PBMCs. The receptor set was obtained from a man aged 25-40 years in good health and CMV-seronegative. Each CDR3 is given with its conserved first and last residue. The order of the fields is clone size, D gene, J gene, V gene, CDR3 DNA, CDR3 protein. The D gene is left open where the match is weak. Not every row has a clone size; where given, it reads once, few, many or a size class.

>-|-|TRBJ2-3|TRBV7-2
TGTGCCAGCAGCCCGCGCGGGGTTAGGACAGATACGCAGTATTTT
CASSPRGVRTDTQYF
>-|-|TRBJ2-7|TRBV11-2
TGTGCCAGCACAAAACTAGGTTCCTACGAGCAGTACTTC
CASTKLGSYEQYF
>large|-|TRBJ2-7|TRBV12-5
TGTGCTAGTGGTTCTTTGCGCCCCCACTTCCGCGGGGTATCCTACGAGCAGTACTTC
CASGSLRPHFRGVSYEQYF
>-|-|TRBJ2-2|TRBV2
TGTGCCAGCCACAGAGACACCGGGGAGCTGTTTTTT
CASHRDTGELFF
>-|TRBD2|TRBJ2-1|TRBV7-9
TGTGCCAGCAGCTTAGTTCCAGCGGGAGGGTACAATGAGCAGTTCTTC
CASSLVPAGGYNEQFF
>-|-|TRBJ2-3|TRBV9
TGTGCCAGCAGCGTAGGTATCCGCACAGATACGCAGTATTTT
CASSVGIRTDTQYF
>-|TRBD1|TRBJ1-6|TRBV15
TGTGCCACCAGCAGTAGAGGACAGGGGAATTCACCCCTCCACTTT
CATSSRGQGNSPLHF
>-|-|TRBJ2-5|TRBV6-5
TGTGCCAGCAGTTACTCGGGGGGAGGCGGGCAAGAGACCCAGTACTTC
CASSYSGGGGQETQYF
>-|-|TRBJ1-6|TRBV14
TGTGCCAGCAGCCAAGTTTTAGCCGGCTCACCCCTCCACTTT
CASSQVLAGSPLHF
>-|TRBD1|TRBJ2-2|TRBV5-1
TGCGCCAGCAGCTTGGACCGGGACAGGGGTCCCGGGGAGCTGTTTTTT
CASSLDRDRGPGELFF
>-|-|TRBJ1-4|TRBV6-1
TGTGCCAGCAACACCGTCTTGGGCGCCGGTGAAAAACTGTTTTTT
CASNTVLGAGEKLFF
>-|-|TRBJ2-3|TRBV11-3
TGTGCCAGCAGCTTAGATCGGATAGGGCGGGCCACAGATACGCAGTATTTT
CASSLDRIGRATDTQYF
>-|TRBD1|TRBJ1-2|TRBV2
TGTGCCAGCAGTGCGGGGACAGGGTATGGCTACACCTTC
CASSAGTGYGYTF
>-|TRBD2|TRBJ2-1|TRBV4-3
TGCGCCAGCAGCCAAGAACCCCCTAGCGGGAGTCCAGGTGAGCAGTTCTTC
CASSQEPPSGSPGEQFF
>-|TRBD1|TRBJ1-4|TRBV27
TGTGCCAGCGGACTACAGGGGAGGCCTAATGAAAAACTGTTTTTT
CASGLQGRPNEKLFF
>-|-|TRBJ2-7|TRBV5-8
TGTGCCAGCTGCTGGTCCCCGAGATTCTCCTACGAGCAGTACTTC
CASCWSPRFSYEQYF
>-|-|TRBJ1-1|TRBV19
TGTGCCAGTAGCCCTCCGGGACATAGGAACACTGAAGCTTTCTTT
CASSPPGHRNTEAFF
>once|-|TRBJ2-5|TRBV2
TGTGCCTGCAACTCCGGGACTGTAGGCGTAGAGACCCAGTACTTC
CACNSGTVGVETQYF
>-|TRBD1|TRBJ1-5|TRBV6-1
TGTGCCAGCACCCTCATACAGGGGTTGAATCAGCCCCAGCATTTT
CASTLIQGLNQPQHF
>-|-|TRBJ1-2|TRBV29-1
TGCAGCGTCGGAGAAAACTATGGCTACACCTTC
CSVGENYGYTF
>few|TRBD1|TRBJ2-1|TRBV9
TGTGCCAGCAGCCCCACAGGACAGGGAAGCAATGAGCAGTTCTTC
CASSPTGQGSNEQFF
>-|-|TRBJ1-4|TRBV7-2
TGTGCCAGCAGCTTAAGAGCGCAGGGCCGGGGGAGAGCTAATGAAAAACTGTTTTTT
CASSLRAQGRGRANEKLFF
>-|TRBD1|TRBJ2-7|TRBV5-6
TGTGCCAGCAGCAAACTCGGACAGGGTTCCTGGGAGCAGTACTTC
CASSKLGQGSWEQYF
>once|TRBD2|TRBJ2-7|TRBV7-2
TGTGCCAGCAGCTTTAGCGGGAGCTCCTACGAGCAGTACTTC
CASSFSGSSYEQYF
>few|TRBD2|TRBJ2-1|TRBV5-5
TGTGCCAGCAGCCGGACTAGCGGGGAGCTCTCCTACAATGAGCAGTTCTTC
CASSRTSGELSYNEQFF
>-|TRBD2|TRBJ2-1|TRBV5-1
TGCGCCAGTCGAGCGGGAGAGAGGGTGAATGAGCAGTTCTTC
CASRAGERVNEQFF
>few|-|TRBJ1-4|TRBV4-3
TGCGCCAGCAGCCAAGGGCAGGGGATAGTACGGGAAAAACTGTTTTTT
CASSQGQGIVREKLFF
>-|TRBD1|TRBJ1-4|TRBV28
TGTGCCAGCAGGGCTCCGGGACAGGGGAATGAAAAACTGTTTTTT
CASRAPGQGNEKLFF
>-|TRBD1|TRBJ2-7|TRBV7-9
TGTTCCAGCAGCCCCTTCCGACAGGGGGAGTACTACGAGCAGTACTTC
CSSSPFRQGEYYEQYF
>-|-|TRBJ2-3|TRBV5-1
TGCGGGAGGGGCACAGATACGCAGTATTTT
CGRGTDTQYF
>-|TRBD1|TRBJ2-7|TRBV7-2
TGTGCCAGCAGCACGGGACAGGGGGCCTTCGAGCAGTACTTC
CASSTGQGAFEQYF
>-|-|TRBJ2-2|TRBV7-2
TGTGCCAGCAGCTTAGAGGTGGGGGAGGCCGGGGAGCTGTTTTTT
CASSLEVGEAGELFF
>-|TRBD1|TRBJ1-1|TRBV18
TGTGCCAGCTCACCAAATAGCAATCCTACCGGGACAGTGGAAGGTAACACTGAAGCTTTCTTT
CASSPNSNPTGTVEGNTEAFF
>-|-|TRBJ2-3|TRBV4-2
TGTGCCAGCAGCCAAATCCCGGGGTTAACAGATACGCAGTATTTT
CASSQIPGLTDTQYF
>-|TRBD1|TRBJ2-1|TRBV5-1
TGCGCCAGCAGCTCGGGGACAGGGAGTGAGCAGTTCTTC
CASSSGTGSEQFF
>few|TRBD1|TRBJ1-4|TRBV18
TGTGCCAGCTCACCACGACAGGGCCGTAATGAAAAACTGTTTTTT
CASSPRQGRNEKLFF
>once|TRBD1|TRBJ1-2|TRBV18
TGTGCCAGCTCGGAAAACACAGGACAGGGGCTTGCCTATGGCTACACCTTC
CASSENTGQGLAYGYTF
>-|-|TRBJ2-7|TRBV19
TGTGCCAGTAGTATGACTAATTACGAGCAGTACTTC
CASSMTNYEQYF
>few|TRBD1|TRBJ1-1|TRBV4-3
TGCGCCAGCAGCCAAGACAGGGGGCTCAGTGAAGCTTTCTTT
CASSQDRGLSEAFF
>few|TRBD1|TRBJ2-1|TRBV5-1
TGCGCCAGCAGCTTGGTACAGGGGGCCAATGAGCAGTTCTTC
CASSLVQGANEQFF
>-|-|TRBJ1-1|TRBV6-1
TGTGCCAGCAGTGAAGTAAACAGCGGAGCTTTCTTT
CASSEVNSGAFF
>-|TRBD1|TRBJ2-7|TRBV19
TGTGCCAGTAGTAGCCAGACAGGGGGCTCCTACGAGCAGTACTTC
CASSSQTGGSYEQYF
>few|TRBD1|TRBJ1-5|TRBV19
TGTGCCAGTAGTTTTAGACAGGGTTCGGGTCAGCCCCAGCATTTT
CASSFRQGSGQPQHF
>-|TRBD1|TRBJ1-2|TRBV7-9
TGTGCCAGCAGCTCCTCCGGGACAGGGCCCGTTAATAAATATGGCTACACCTTC
CASSSSGTGPVNKYGYTF
>-|TRBD1|TRBJ1-6|TRBV5-1
TGCGCCAGCAGTCCCGGGACAGCCAGCGATTCACCCCTCCACTTT
CASSPGTASDSPLHF
>-|TRBD1|TRBJ2-5|TRBV11-3
TGTGCCAGCAGCTTGGGACAGACCCAAGAGACCCAGTACTTC
CASSLGQTQETQYF
>-|TRBD2|TRBJ2-1|TRBV10-1
TGCGCCAGCAGTGAGCTTGCCATAGCGGGAGGGTCGAAGGGGCAGTTCTTC
CASSELAIAGGSKGQFF
>-|-|TRBJ1-2|TRBV14
TGTGCCAGCAGCCAAGGAGCGGGACCCTATGGCTACACCTTC
CASSQGAGPYGYTF
>-|-|TRBJ2-2|TRBV2
TGTGCCAGCACGTCAGGGCCGACCGGGGAGCTGTTTTTT
CASTSGPTGELFF
>-|-|TRBJ1-3|TRBV11-2
TGTGCCAGCAGCTCCGGGACATCCTCTGGAAACACCATATATTTT
CASSSGTSSGNTIYF
>-|-|TRBJ2-1|TRBV18
TGTGCCAGCTCACCAGAAGTCCGGTCGAGCTCCTACAATGAGCAGTTCTTC
CASSPEVRSSSYNEQFF
>-|TRBD1|TRBJ1-2|TRBV6-1
TGTGCCAGCAGGAAAGGGACAGGGTCCAACTATGGCTACACCTTC
CASRKGTGSNYGYTF
>-|-|TRBJ1-2|TRBV6-5
TGTGCCAGCAGGAAGTTCCAGGGGACCTATGGCTACACCTTC
CASRKFQGTYGYTF
>-|-|TRBJ1-1|TRBV29-1
TGCAGCGTTGTAGCAGGGTACACTGAAGCTTTCTTT
CSVVAGYTEAFF
>-|-|TRBJ1-1|TRBV30
TGTGCCTGGAGTAACCGGGCCCGGGGTCGCACTGAAGCTTTCTTT
CAWSNRARGRTEAFF
>-|-|TRBJ1-1|TRBV9
TGTGCCAGCAGCGTAGGGGGAACAGGGACTGAAGCTTTCTTT
CASSVGGTGTEAFF
>-|-|TRBJ2-2|TRBV30
TGTGCCTTGGCGGTGATGAACACCGGGGAGCTGTTTTTT
CALAVMNTGELFF
>-|TRBD1|TRBJ1-4|TRBV5-1
TGCGCCAGCAGCTTCGCCGGGACAGATAATGAAAAACTGTTTTTT
CASSFAGTDNEKLFF
>-|TRBD2|TRBJ2-7|TRBV7-9
TGTGCCAGCAGCTTAGCCTCGGGACTAGCGGCCTACGAGCAGTACTTC
CASSLASGLAAYEQYF
>few|-|TRBJ1-1|TRBV7-2
TGTGCCAGCAGCTTAGCGGACAAGAACACTGAAGCTTTCTTT
CASSLADKNTEAFF